This T cell receptor (beta chain) was captured by sequencing in a study of response to subunit inactivated influenza vaccine. Broader study findings: A suggestion made by the authors is that each seasonal influenza vaccination recruits few new T cells.

In regard to this clonotype: What it recognizes is unknown.

TCRdb called the RT-PCR reads again in MiXCR, with one record for every CDR3 protein. The sample has about 650,000 distinct CDR3 sequences, around 15% seen once. The CDR3 totals 17 residues. The V gene's germline CDR1 is MNHNS and CDR2 SASEGT. J was trimmed by 7 bases and V by 6 bases; bases with no gene match: 14. The V and J genes are TRBV6-1 and TRBJ2-2; 10 bases align to TRBD2. Sequencing was performed on PBMCs from blood, taken 14 days before vaccination. This clonotype was obtained from a man aged 45-60 years who received an inactivated influenza vaccine. As DNA, the CDR3 is TGTGCCAGCAGAGACAGTCTAGCGGGGGCCTCCCACGGGGAGCTGTTTTTT. Residues: CASRDSLAGASHGELFF.